This TCR beta chain was identified in a study of T-cell memory formation after mild COVID-19. Study-wide results and caveats: Contracting CD4+ clones were located mainly in CM and EM, and CD8+ clones in EMRA.

In the case of this clonotype: What it binds is not known.

Germline CDR1 is SGHRS and CDR2 is YFSETQ. The CDR3 extends over 14 amino acids. The germline V and J ends were trimmed by 0 bases and 7 bases, with 13 bases remaining between them. Libraries for TCRalpha and TCRbeta carried sample barcodes and unique molecular identifiers via 5'RACE. From the 5' RACE reads, TCRdb called clonotypes with MiXCR, one entry per CDR3 protein. The sample yields 550,000 to 700,000 distinct CDR3 sequences, roughly 18% seen once. V gene TRBV5-1 combines with J gene TRBJ1-2; perhaps TRBD1 as D (5 bases). The sequence was collected from an adult woman who had mild COVID-19 (a few samples of this study predate the infection). Cell type and time point are not known. Source material: PBMCs or a T cell subset sorted from them (not recorded which). Here the CDR3 DNA reads TGCGCCAGCAGCTTGGACAGGCCCTATCGTGGCTACACCTTC. Amino acid sequence: CASSLDRPYRGYTF.